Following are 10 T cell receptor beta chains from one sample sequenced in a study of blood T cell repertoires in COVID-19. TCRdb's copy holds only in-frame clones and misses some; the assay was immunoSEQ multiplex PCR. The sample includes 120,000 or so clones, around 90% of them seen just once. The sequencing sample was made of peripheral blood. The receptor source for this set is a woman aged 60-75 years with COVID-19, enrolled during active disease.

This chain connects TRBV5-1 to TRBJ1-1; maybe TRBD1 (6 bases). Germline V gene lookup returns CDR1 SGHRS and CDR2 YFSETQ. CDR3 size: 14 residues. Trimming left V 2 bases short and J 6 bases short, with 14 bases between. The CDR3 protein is CASSFRQVDAEAFF. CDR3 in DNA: TGCGCCAGCAGCTTCCGACAGGTCGACGCTGAAGCTTTCTTT.

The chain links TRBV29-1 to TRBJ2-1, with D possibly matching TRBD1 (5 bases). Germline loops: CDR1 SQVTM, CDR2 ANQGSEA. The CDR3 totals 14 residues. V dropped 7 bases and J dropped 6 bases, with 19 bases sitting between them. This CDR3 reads CSASTGSRGNEQFF. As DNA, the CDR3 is TGCAGCGCTAGTACAGGCTCAAGAGGCAATGAGCAGTTCTTC.

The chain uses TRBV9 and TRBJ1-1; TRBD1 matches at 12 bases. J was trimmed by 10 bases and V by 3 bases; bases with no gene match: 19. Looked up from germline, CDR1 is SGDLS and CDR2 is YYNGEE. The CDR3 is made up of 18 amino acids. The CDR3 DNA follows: TGTGCCAGCAGCGCGAACTCGGGACAGGGGGCCGGGTCCTCCCGAGCTTTCTTT. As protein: CASSANSGQGAGSSRAFF.

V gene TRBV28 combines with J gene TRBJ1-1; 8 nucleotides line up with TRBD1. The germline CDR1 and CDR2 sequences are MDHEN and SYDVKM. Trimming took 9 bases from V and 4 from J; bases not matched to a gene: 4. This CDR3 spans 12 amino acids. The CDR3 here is CASTDRVTEAFF. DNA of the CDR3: TGTGCCAGTACGGACAGGGTCACTGAAGCTTTCTTT. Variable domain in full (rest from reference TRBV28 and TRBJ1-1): DVKVTQSSRYLVKRTGEKVFLECVQDMDHENMFWYRQDPGLGLRLIYFSYDVKMKEKGDIPEGYSVSREKKERFSLILESASTNQTSMYLCASTDRVTEAFFGQGTRLTVV.

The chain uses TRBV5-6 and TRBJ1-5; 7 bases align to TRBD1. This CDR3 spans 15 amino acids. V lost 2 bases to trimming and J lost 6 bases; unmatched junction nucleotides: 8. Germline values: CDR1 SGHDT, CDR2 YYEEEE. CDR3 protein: CASSLQGPISQPQHF. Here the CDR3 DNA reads TGTGCCAGCAGCTTACAGGGGCCTATTAGTCAGCCCCAGCATTTT.

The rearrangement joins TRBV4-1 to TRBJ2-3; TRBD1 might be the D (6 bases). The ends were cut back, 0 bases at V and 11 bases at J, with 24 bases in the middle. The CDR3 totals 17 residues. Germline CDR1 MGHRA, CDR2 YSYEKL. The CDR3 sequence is CASSQDPWDTLHRGQYF. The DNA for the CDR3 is TGCGCCAGCAGCCAAGATCCTTGGGACACCCTTCACCGGGGGCAGTATTTT.

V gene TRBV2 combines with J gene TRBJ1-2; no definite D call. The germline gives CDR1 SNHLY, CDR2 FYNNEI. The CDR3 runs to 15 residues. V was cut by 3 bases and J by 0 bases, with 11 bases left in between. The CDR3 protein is CASSERAASNYGYTF. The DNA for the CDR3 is TGTGCCAGCAGTGAGCGGGCAGCCTCTAACTATGGCTACACCTTC.

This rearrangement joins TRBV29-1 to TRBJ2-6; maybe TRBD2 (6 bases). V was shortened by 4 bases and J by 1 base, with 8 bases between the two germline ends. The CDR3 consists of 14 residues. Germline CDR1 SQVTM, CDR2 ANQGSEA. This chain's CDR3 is CSVAGESGANVLTF. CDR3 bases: TGCAGCGTTGCGGGGGAATCTGGGGCCAACGTCCTGACTTTC.

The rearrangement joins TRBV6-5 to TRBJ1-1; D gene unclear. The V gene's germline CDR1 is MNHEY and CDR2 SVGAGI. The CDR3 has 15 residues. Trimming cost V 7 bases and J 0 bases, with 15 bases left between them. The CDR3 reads CASTPLWGVNTEAFF. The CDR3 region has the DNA TGTGCCAGCACCCCCCTCTGGGGAGTGAACACTGAAGCTTTCTTT.

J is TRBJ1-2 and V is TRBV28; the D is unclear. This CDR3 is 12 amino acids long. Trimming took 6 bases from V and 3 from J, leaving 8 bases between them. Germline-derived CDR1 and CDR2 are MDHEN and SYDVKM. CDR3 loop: CASSLQYYGYTF. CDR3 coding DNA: TGTGCCAGCAGCCTACAGTACTATGGCTACACCTTC.